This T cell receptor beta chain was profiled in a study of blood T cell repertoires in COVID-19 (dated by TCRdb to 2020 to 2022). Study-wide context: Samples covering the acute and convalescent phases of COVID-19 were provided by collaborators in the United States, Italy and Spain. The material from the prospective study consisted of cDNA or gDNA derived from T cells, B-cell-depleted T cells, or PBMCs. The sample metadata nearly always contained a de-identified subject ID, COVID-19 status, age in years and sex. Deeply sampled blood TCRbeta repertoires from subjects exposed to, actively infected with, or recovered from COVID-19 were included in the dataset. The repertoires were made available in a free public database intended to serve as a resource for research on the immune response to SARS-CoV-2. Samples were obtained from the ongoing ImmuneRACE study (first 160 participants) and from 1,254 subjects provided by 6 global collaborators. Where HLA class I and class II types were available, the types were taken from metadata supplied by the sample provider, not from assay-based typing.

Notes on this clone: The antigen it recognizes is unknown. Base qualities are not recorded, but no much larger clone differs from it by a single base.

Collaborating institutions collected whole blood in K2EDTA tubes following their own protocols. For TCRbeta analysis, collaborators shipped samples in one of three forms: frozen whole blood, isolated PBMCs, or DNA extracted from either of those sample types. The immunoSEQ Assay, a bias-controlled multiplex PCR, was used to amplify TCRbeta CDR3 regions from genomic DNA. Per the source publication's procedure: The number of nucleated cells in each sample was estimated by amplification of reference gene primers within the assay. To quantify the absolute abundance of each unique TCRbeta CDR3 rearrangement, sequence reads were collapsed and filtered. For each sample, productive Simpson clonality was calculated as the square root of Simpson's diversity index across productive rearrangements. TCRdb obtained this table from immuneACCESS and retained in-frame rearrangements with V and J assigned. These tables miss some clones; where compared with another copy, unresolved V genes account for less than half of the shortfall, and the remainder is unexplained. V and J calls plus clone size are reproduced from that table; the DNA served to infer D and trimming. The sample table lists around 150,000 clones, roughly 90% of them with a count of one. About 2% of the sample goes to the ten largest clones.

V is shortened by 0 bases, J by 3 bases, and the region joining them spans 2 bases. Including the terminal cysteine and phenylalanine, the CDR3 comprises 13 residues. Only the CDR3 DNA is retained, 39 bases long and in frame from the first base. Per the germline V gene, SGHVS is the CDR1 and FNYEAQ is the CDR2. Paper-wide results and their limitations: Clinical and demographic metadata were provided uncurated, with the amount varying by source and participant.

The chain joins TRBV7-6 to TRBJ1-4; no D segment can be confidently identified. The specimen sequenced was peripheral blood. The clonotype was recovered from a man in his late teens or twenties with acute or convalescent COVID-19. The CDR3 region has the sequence CASSLASNEKLFF. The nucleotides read TGTGCCAGCAGCTTAGCCTCTAATGAAAAACTGTTTTTT.